This T cell receptor beta chain was sequenced during a study of vaccination and CD4 T cells after COVID-19 (dated by TCRdb to 2022 to 2024). Regarding the study in general: Every convalescent patient had a positive nasal swab PCR test for SARS-CoV-2, with mild disease in 9 or 10 patients and severe disease in one. The convalescent cohort comprised six males and four females, including two Hispanic individuals, seven Caucasians, two Asians and one multiracial person. Participants got two doses of the Pfizer-BioNTech BNT162b2 vaccine (n=8) or two doses of the Moderna mRNA-1273 vaccine (n=2). Post-COVID blood samples were collected from convalescent patients a median of around 100 days after diagnosis, with a range of about 30 to 170 days. Post-vaccine blood samples were collected a median of approximately 72 days after the second vaccine dose, ranging from roughly 13 to 241 days. The cultures were stimulated with overlapping spike peptide pools from SARS-CoV-2 and from the common cold coronaviruses HCoV-NL63, HCoV-OC43 and HCoV-229E. In control cultures, a CEFX viral epitope pool was used as positive control, an HIV-1 Nef peptide pool was used as negative control, or no peptide was added. The spike-specific CD4+ TCR repertoire was compared before and after mRNA vaccination in nine to ten COVID-19 convalescent patients and a handful of infection-naive healthy vaccine recipients.

The intended sense of this specimen's treatment or condition label: approximately nine-day PBMC culture with coronavirus spike peptide pools or control peptides (ViraFEST assay). The ViraFEST assay was used in the study, in which antigen-specific T cells were expanded with peptide pools and expanded clonotypes were subsequently identified by TCR sequencing. The convalescent patients' positive SARS-CoV-2 PCR tests were from March to December 2020, which was before the Alpha, Beta and Delta variants emerged in the United States. PBMCs were cultured at roughly 2 million per well in IMDM supplemented with 5% human AB serum and 8.5 to 10 IU/ml IL-2, with approximately 11 ug/ml peptide pools added. Half of the culture medium was replaced with fresh IL-2-containing medium on days 3 and 7. Once the cells had been in culture for roughly 11 days, the EasySep CD4+ T cell isolation kit was used to isolate CD4+ T cells by negative selection. PBMCs were separated from whole blood using Ficoll-Paque Plus gradient centrifugation and then either used fresh or cryopreserved at -140C. Each culture condition was generally run in triplicate wells.

Germline trimming amounts to 5 bases on V and 5 bases on J, with 4 as the count of junction bases outside the gene matches. Reading from cysteine to phenylalanine, the CDR3 counts 14 amino acids. Only the CDR3 region is kept as DNA, spanning 42 bases read in frame from base 1. CDR1 and CDR2 (SNHLY, FYNNEI) derive from the germline V gene. What the research found in general, with its limitations: Of the vaccine-specific clones found in convalescent patients, nearly all (304 of 307) were mono-reactive for SARS-CoV-2 spike instead of being cross-reactive with common cold coronaviruses. Relatively few convalescent patients were included in the study, and early timepoints after natural infection were not analyzed. Although the median number of SARS-CoV-2-reactive clonotypes went up from some 23 after infection to more than 30 after vaccination, the increase was not significant. Among convalescent patients, a median around 83% of the SARS-CoV-2-reactive clones seen after vaccination appeared only after vaccination, which suggests priming specific to the vaccine.

The library was built by means of PCR. DNA from cultured CD4+ T cells underwent TCR sequencing with the Oncomine TCR Beta short-read assay at the Johns Hopkins FTIC core. The QIAamp micro DNA kit was used to extract genomic DNA from the cultured CD4+ T cells. Oncomine TCR Beta libraries from cultured CD4+ T cells were pooled using unique dual indexes and sequenced on an Illumina iSeq 100. The paper's processing steps were these. Non-productive sequences were removed, and CDR3s not starting with C, not ending with F or W, or shorter than 7 amino acids were discarded. Antigen-specific clonotypes were identified with the MANAFEST web application by comparing peptide-stimulated wells with reference and other culture wells. For a clone to be called positive, the clone needed an FDR below 0.05, an odds ratio above 5, and a productive frequency above 0.1% in at least two of three replicate wells. A clonotype counted as cross-reactive if it showed significant expansion both in the SARS-CoV-2 spike wells and in at least one common cold coronavirus spike condition. CDR3 homology was assessed with Levenshtein distances (stringdist) and unrooted phylogenetic trees (ape) in R version 3.6.1. In-frame beta chains were kept once TCRdb had trimmed the public reads at Q25 with fastp and called clones with MiXCR. One record per CDR3 amino acid sequence lists the most common genes and DNA. Clone size and V and J calls follow TCRdb, not the original study. The sample has 15,000 to 20,000 distinct CDR3 sequences on record, less than 55% of them singletons. The ten largest clones take up about 10% of the sample.

With regard to this clonotype: Its specific antigen is unknown. One base away there is no much larger clone; base qualities are not given.

The sequence joins TRBV2 to TRBJ2-2; 8 of the junction bases match TRBD1. This receptor was identified in a human donor who had recovered from COVID-19. The material sequenced was CD4+ T cells from blood, cultured in vitro, taken before SARS-CoV-2 vaccination. The encoded CDR3 is CASSRRTGTGELFF. The DNA sequence is as follows: TGTGCCAGCAGTCGACGGACAGGGACCGGGGAGCTGTTTTTT. Reference TRBV2 and TRBJ2-2 proteins supply the regions before and after the CDR3; the full variable domain is: EPEVTQTPSHQVTQMGQEVILRCVPISNHLYFYWYRQILGQKVEFLVSFYNNEISEKSEIFDDQFSVERPDGSNFTLKIRSTKLEDSAMYFCASSRRTGTGELFFGEGSRLTVL.